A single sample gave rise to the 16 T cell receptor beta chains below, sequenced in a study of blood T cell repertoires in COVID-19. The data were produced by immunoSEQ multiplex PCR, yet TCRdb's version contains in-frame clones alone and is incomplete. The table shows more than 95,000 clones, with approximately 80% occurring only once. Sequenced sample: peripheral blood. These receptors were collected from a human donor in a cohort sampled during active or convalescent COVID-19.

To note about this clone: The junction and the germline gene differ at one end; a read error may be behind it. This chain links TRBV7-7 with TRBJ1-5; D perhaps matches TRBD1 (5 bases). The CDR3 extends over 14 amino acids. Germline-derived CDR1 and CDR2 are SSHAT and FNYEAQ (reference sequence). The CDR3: CASSIGAPRGPQHF. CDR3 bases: TGTGCTAGCAGTATAGGGGCACCCCGAGGGCCCCAGCATTTT. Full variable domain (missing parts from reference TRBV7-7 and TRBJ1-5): GAGVSQSPRYKVTKRGQDVTLRCDPISSHATLYWYQQALGQGPEFLTYFNYEAQPDKSGLPSDRFSAERPEGSISTLTIQRTEQRDSAMYRCASSIGAPRGPQHFGDGTRLSIL.

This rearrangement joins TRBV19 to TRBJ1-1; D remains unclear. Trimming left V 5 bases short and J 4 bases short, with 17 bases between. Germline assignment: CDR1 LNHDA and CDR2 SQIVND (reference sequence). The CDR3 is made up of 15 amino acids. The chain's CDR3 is CASSSRPGRGTEAFF. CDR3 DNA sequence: TGTGCCAGTAGTTCCCGACCGGGTAGAGGCACTGAAGCTTTCTTT.

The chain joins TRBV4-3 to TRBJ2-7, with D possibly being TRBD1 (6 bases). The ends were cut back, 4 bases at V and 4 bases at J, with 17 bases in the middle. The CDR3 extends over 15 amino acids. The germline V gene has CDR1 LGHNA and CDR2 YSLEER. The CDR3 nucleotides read TGCGCCAGCAGCCCCGCAACGGGACAACCGTACGAGCAGTACTTC. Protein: CASSPATGQPYEQYF.

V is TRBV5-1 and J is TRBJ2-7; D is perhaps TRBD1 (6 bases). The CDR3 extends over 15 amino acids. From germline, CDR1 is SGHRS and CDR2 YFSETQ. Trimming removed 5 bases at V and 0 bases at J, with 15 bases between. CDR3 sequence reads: CASSFGQWSSYEQYF. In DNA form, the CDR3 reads TGCGCCAGCAGTTTCGGACAGTGGAGCTCCTACGAGCAGTACTTC.

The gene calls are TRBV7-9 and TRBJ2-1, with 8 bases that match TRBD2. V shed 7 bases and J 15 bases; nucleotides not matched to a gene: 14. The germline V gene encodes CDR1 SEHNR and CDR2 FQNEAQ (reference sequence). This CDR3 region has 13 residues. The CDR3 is CASIIYGSGEMFF. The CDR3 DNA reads TGTGCCAGCATCATCTACGGTAGCGGGGAAATGTTCTTC.

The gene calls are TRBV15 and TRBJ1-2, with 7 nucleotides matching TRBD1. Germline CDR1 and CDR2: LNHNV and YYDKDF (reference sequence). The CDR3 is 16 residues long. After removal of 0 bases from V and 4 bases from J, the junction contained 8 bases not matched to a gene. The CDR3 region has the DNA TGTGCCACCAGCAGAGATATTGGAGACAGGGTCTATGGCTACACCTTC. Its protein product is CATSRDIGDRVYGYTF.

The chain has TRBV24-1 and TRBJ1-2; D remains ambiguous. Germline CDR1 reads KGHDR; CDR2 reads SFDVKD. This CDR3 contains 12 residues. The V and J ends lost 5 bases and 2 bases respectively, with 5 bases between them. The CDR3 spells CATSVGNYGYTF. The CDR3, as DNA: TGTGCCACCAGTGTGGGCAACTATGGCTACACCTTC.

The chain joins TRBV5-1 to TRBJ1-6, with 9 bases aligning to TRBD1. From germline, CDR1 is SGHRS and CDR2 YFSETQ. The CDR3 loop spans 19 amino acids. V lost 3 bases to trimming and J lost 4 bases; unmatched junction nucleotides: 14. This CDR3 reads CASSSVPGQGRGYNSPLHF. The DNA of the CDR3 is TGCGCCAGCAGCTCCGTCCCGGGACAGGGACGAGGGTATAATTCACCCCTCCACTTT.

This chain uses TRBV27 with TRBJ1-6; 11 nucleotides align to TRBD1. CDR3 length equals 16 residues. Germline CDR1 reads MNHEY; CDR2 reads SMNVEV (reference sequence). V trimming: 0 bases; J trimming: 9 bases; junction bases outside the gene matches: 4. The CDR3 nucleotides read TGTGCCAGCAGTTTATCGGGGACAGGGGGGGTTTCACCCCTCCACTTT. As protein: CASSLSGTGGVSPLHF.

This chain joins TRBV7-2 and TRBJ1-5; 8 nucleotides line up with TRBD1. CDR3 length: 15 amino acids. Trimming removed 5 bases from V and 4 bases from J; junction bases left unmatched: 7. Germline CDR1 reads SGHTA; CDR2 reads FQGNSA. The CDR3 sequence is CASSPGRTGNQPQHF. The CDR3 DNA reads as TGTGCCAGCAGCCCAGGGAGGACAGGGAATCAGCCCCAGCATTTT.

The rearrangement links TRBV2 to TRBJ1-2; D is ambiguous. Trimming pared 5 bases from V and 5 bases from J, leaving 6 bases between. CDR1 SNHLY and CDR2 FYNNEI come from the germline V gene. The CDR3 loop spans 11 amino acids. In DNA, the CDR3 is TGTGCCAGCAGTCCGTCGTATGGCTACACCTTC. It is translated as CASSPSYGYTF.

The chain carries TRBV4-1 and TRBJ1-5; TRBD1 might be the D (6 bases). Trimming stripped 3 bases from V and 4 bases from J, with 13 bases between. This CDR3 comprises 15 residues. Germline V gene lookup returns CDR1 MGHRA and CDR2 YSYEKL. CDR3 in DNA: TGCGCCAGCAGCCAGCTCCGGGACACTAATCAGCCCCAGCATTTT. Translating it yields CASSQLRDTNQPQHF.

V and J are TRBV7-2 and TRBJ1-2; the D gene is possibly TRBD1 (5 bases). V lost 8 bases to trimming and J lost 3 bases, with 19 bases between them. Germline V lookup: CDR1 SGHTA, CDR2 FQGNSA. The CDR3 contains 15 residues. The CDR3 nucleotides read TGTGCCAGCGGACCGGTGGGGAGGGGCGACTATGGCTACACCTTC. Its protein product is CASGPVGRGDYGYTF. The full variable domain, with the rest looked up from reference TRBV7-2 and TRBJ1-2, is GAGVSQSPSNKVTEKGKDVELRCDPISGHTALYWYRQSLGQGLEFLIYFQGNSAPDKSGLPSDRFSAERTGGSVSTLTIQRTQQEDSAVYLCASGPVGRGDYGYTFGSGTRLTVV.

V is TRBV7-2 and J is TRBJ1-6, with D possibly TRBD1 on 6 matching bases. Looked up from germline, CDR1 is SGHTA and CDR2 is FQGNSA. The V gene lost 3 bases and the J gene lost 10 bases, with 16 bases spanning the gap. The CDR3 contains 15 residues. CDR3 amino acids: CASSFVQGSDSPLHF. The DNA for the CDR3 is TGTGCCAGCAGCTTTGTACAGGGAAGCGACTCACCCCTCCACTTT.

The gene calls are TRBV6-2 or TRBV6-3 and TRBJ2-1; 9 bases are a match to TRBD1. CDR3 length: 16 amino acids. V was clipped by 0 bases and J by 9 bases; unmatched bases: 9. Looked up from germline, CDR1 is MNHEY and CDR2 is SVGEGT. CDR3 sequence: CASSYSRTGAFGEQFF. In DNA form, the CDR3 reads TGTGCCAGCAGTTACTCAAGGACAGGGGCTTTCGGTGAGCAGTTCTTC.

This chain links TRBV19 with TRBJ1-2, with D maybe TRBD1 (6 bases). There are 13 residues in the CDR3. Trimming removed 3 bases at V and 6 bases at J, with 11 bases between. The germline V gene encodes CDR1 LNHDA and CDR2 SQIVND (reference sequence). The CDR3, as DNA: TGTGCCAGTAGTATTTGGGGGGGCGATGGCTACACCTTC. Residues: CASSIWGGDGYTF. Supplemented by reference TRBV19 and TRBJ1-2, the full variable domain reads DGGITQSPKYLFRKEGQNVTLSCEQNLNHDAMYWYRQDPGQGLRLIYYSQIVNDFQKGDIAEGYSVSREKKESFPLTVTSAQKNPTAFYLCASSIWGGDGYTFGSGTRLTVV.